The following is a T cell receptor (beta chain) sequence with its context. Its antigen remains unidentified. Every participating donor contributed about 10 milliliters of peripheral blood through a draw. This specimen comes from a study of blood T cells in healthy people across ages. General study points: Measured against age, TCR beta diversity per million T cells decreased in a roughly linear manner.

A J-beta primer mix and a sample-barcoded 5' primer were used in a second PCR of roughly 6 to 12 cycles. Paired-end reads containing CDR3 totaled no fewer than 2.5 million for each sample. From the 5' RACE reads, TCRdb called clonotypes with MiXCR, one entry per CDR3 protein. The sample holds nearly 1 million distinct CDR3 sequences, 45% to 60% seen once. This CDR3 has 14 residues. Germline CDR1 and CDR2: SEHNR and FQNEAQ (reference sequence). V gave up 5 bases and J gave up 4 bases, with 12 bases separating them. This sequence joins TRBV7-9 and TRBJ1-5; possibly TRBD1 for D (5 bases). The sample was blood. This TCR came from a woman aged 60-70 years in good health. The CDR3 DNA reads TGTGCCAGCAGCCCAAAGGGGCAAAATCAGCCCCAGCATTTT. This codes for CASSPKGQNQPQHF.